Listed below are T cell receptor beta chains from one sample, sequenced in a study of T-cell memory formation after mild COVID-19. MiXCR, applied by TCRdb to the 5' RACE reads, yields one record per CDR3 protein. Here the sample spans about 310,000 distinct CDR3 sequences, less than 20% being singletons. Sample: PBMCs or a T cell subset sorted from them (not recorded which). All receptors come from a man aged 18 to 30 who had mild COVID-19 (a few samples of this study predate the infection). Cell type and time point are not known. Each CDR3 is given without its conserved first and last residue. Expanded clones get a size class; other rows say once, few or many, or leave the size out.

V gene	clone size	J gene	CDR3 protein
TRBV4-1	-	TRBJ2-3	ASSHRIERTDTQY
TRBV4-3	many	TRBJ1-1	ASSQGGRNTEAF
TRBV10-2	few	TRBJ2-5	ASSDTGDTPYQETQY
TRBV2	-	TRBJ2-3	ASRETSSTDTQY
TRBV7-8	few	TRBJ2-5	ASSFLSRGIQETQY
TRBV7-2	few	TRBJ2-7	ASSPTSGGSYEQY
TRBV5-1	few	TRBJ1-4	ASSRDRAYEKLF
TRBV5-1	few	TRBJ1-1	ASSLGGHDTEAF
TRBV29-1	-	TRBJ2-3	SVVLAGGDTQY
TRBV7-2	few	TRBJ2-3	ASSKRLAGGRTDTQY